The rows below give T cell receptor beta chains drawn from one sample of a study of T cell responses to AZD1222 COVID-19 vaccine. This table comes from immunoSEQ multiplex PCR, and its TCRdb copy is limited to in-frame clones, with some not included. In the table there are approximately 160,000 clones, around 87% of which are singletons. The starting material was peripheral blood, obtained on day 0 of AZD1222 vaccination. The source is an adult in good health. Both conserved end residues are part of each CDR3. A D gene is named only where the DNA matches it firmly.

J: TRBJ1-6; D: TRBD1; V: TRBV19; CDR3: CASRRTGDNSPLHF
J: TRBJ1-4; D: -; V: TRBV15; CDR3: CATSRDSLRQGNEKLFF
J: TRBJ1-6; D: TRBD1; V: TRBV7-7; CDR3: CASSRDRESPLHF
J: TRBJ2-7; D: TRBD2; V: TRBV5-4; CDR3: CASSSLAGGFYEQYF
J: TRBJ2-7; D: TRBD2; V: TRBV20-1; CDR3: CSASGASGNPVKGYEQYF
J: TRBJ2-7; D: TRBD2; V: TRBV5-1; CDR3: CASSIATSGRAMYEQYF
J: TRBJ2-1; D: TRBD1; V: TRBV5-1; CDR3: CASSLSRTGKKNEQFF
J: TRBJ2-6; D: -; V: TRBV21-1; CDR3: CASSKERGGQGHSGANVLTF
J: TRBJ1-1; D: -; V: TRBV5-1; CDR3: CASSLVGLNTEAFF
J: TRBJ2-7; D: TRBD2; V: TRBV6-5; CDR3: CASSYSSSGSGGEQYF
J: TRBJ2-7; D: TRBD2; V: TRBV5-1; CDR3: CASSGTGTSEVYEQYF
J: TRBJ1-5; D: -; V: TRBV18; CDR3: CASSPREGVQPQHF
J: TRBJ2-5; D: -; V: TRBV10-2; CDR3: CASMAPQETQYF
J: TRBJ2-3; D: -; V: TRBV18; CDR3: CASSPPWGTGADTQYF
J: TRBJ1-1; D: -; V: TRBV5-1; CDR3: CASSLVGARNTEAFF
J: TRBJ1-5; D: TRBD1; V: TRBV28; CDR3: CASSRGTGGLGQPQHF
J: TRBJ1-5; D: TRBD1; V: TRBV29-1; CDR3: CSVGFGQGDQPQHF
J: TRBJ1-4; D: -; V: TRBV5-1; CDR3: CASSQPDATNEKLFF
J: TRBJ1-2; D: -; V: TRBV6-2/TRBV6-3; CDR3: CASSPTGNGYTF
J: TRBJ2-1; D: TRBD2; V: TRBV5-1; CDR3: CASSGTSGRYEQFF
J: TRBJ2-1; D: TRBD2; V: TRBV7-8; CDR3: CASSRGTSGKINNEQFF
J: TRBJ2-1; D: -; V: TRBV18; CDR3: CASSPARRDGEQFF
J: TRBJ1-3; D: -; V: TRBV29-1; CDR3: CSVEDPPGPGNTIYF
J: TRBJ1-1; D: -; V: TRBV24-1; CDR3: CATTGTQNTEAFF
J: TRBJ1-4; D: -; V: TRBV4-1; CDR3: CASSQKVTEKLFF
J: TRBJ2-2; D: -; V: TRBV12-5; CDR3: CASGWEYGELFF
J: TRBJ2-7; D: -; V: TRBV2; CDR3: CASAREHSYEQYF
J: TRBJ1-1; D: -; V: TRBV10-3; CDR3: CAISRAQSNTEAFF
J: TRBJ2-7; D: -; V: TRBV4-1; CDR3: CASSHQYEQYF
J: TRBJ1-5; D: TRBD1; V: TRBV28; CDR3: CASSGETGGSQPQHF
J: TRBJ2-7; D: -; V: TRBV6-5; CDR3: CASSRTVPPYEQYF
J: TRBJ2-7; D: -; V: TRBV27; CDR3: CASSDDRTPSYEQYF
J: TRBJ2-2; D: TRBD2; V: TRBV27; CDR3: CASSSYGTSTGELFF
J: TRBJ2-5; D: TRBD2; V: TRBV18; CDR3: CASSQTLAGVGETQYF
J: TRBJ2-7; D: TRBD1; V: TRBV25-1; CDR3: CASSGPRNGTGKAYEQYF
J: TRBJ1-5; D: TRBD1; V: TRBV7-2; CDR3: CASSDRGRQPQHF
J: TRBJ2-1; D: -; V: TRBV27; CDR3: CASSLGGTPVLGEQFF
J: TRBJ2-7; D: TRBD1; V: TRBV6-6; CDR3: CASRPGTGASYEQYF
J: TRBJ1-2; D: -; V: TRBV30; CDR3: CAWTQTHTLYTF
J: TRBJ1-5; D: -; V: TRBV15; CDR3: CATSRWSNQPQHF
J: TRBJ1-2; D: -; V: TRBV19; CDR3: CASSIDLDRFYGYTF